Listed below are T cell receptor beta chains from one sample, sequenced in a study of blood T cells in healthy people across ages. TCRdb called the 5' RACE reads again in MiXCR, with one record for every CDR3 protein. The table shows roughly 1,800,000 distinct CDR3 sequences, with about 50% occurring only once. The sample consisted of blood. These receptors were collected from a woman aged 40 to 50 in good health. Both conserved end residues are part of each CDR3. The D gene is left open where the match is weak.

V | D | CDR3
TRBV5-1 | NA | CASSRTTPSETQYF
TRBV15 | TRBD2 | CATSRELAGTGTQYF
TRBV27 | TRBD2 | CASSFRGLAGATDTQYF
TRBV28 | NA | CASTPGSNLGYEQYF
TRBV4-1 | NA | CASSVEGHPDTQYF
TRBV27 | NA | CASSRLGGGRGNIQYF
TRBV20-1 | TRBD2 | CSASGLAVTSSYNEQFF
TRBV7-9 | TRBD1 | CASSSRTGRTEAFF
TRBV7-9 | NA | CASSLGSPSSTDTQYF
TRBV7-2 | TRBD2 | CASSPRLAAYEQYF
TRBV7-9 | NA | CASSKQDYIYGYTF
TRBV3-1 | NA | CASSQHLGSEQYF
TRBV7-2 | NA | CASSLIRQDYGYTF
TRBV5-1 | NA | CASSSAIDSPYNEQYF
TRBV7-8 | NA | CASRRTASWREQFF
TRBV7-2 | NA | CASSLGAVGGQETQYF
TRBV4-2 | NA | CASSQGKGLTMNTEAFF
TRBV11-2 | TRBD2 | CASSPSSGVNTGELFF
TRBV12-3/TRBV12-4 | NA | CASSTGFGPQHF
TRBV4-3 | TRBD1 | CASSQGTGYGYTF
TRBV11-2 | NA | CASSPGRAEFF
TRBV5-1 | TRBD1 | CASSSKFNRGSGANVLTF
TRBV19 | NA | CASSIADGTDTQYF
TRBV20-1 | NA | CSGTTGTEQFF
TRBV9 | TRBD1 | CASADHGQGINQPQHF
TRBV12-3/TRBV12-4 | NA | CASSRPIGASYEQYF
TRBV27 | TRBD2 | CASSLRGLAGGREQFF
TRBV5-6 | NA | CASGEYEQYF
TRBV3-1 | TRBD1 | CTSSGRDRGNNEQFF
TRBV6-5 | TRBD1 | CASRRQGDYEQYF
TRBV3-1 | NA | CASSPGEGVGRSPLHF
TRBV29-1 | TRBD2 | CSVELAGVPTDTQYF
TRBV6-5 | NA | CASSYEGSLRSPLHF
TRBV15 | NA | CATSGYRNLEAFF
TRBV20-1 | TRBD2 | CSARDDVRRGGQDEQYF
TRBV24-1 | TRBD2 | CATSDRSLAGSSTDTQYF
TRBV4-1 | NA | CASSQVPGTTPNPTNEKLFF
TRBV27 | NA | CASMELGQLQETQYF
TRBV12-3/TRBV12-4 | NA | CASRRAQGTYGYTF
TRBV5-1 | TRBD2 | CASSLAASGGETQYF
TRBV27 | TRBD2 | CASRSTSGGPYEQYF
TRBV11-1 | TRBD1 | CASSFPGGPDTQYF